These 6 T cell receptor beta chains were sequenced from one sample in a study of T cell responses to AZD1222 COVID-19 vaccine (dated by TCRdb to 2020 to 2023). Preparation of the library involved the immunoSEQ multiplex PCR assay. TCRdb stores this immuneACCESS table with in-frame sequences only. Part of the clones is absent; in the studies checked, under half of the shortfall reflects unresolved V genes, and no reason is known for the rest. Present in this sample are fewer than 150,000 clones, 85% to 95% of which were seen just once. The ten largest account for roughly 7% of the sample. In light of the paper, this sample's time point label describes: about 28 days (+/-7) after the second vaccine dose. Source: peripheral blood, taken 28 days after the second AZD1222 dose. Every receptor here comes from an adult who received the AZD1222 COVID-19 vaccine.

The chain carries TRBV6-2 or TRBV6-3 and TRBJ2-7; TRBD1 agrees at 8 bases. This CDR3 is 13 amino acids long. V was pared by 2 bases and J by 7 bases, with 4 bases of the junction left unmatched. CDR1 is MNHEY and CDR2 is SVGEGT in the germline V gene. CDR3 nucleotide sequence: TGTGCCAGCAGTTACACAGGGGGGTATGAGCAGTACTTC. This sequence encodes CASSYTGGYEQYF.

The chain links TRBV5-4 to TRBJ2-1; TRBD2 might be the D (6 bases). The CDR3 runs 16 residues. Trimming took 2 bases from V and 7 from J, leaving 19 bases between them. Looked up from germline, CDR1 is SGHNT and CDR2 is YYREEE (reference sequence). Here the CDR3 DNA reads TGTGCCAGCAGCTTCTCCCCTCCGACGGAGGGGAATGAGCAGTTCTTC. The encoded protein is CASSFSPPTEGNEQFF.

The chain couples TRBV19 to TRBJ1-4, with 11 positions matching TRBD1. CDR1 is LNHDA and CDR2 is SQIVND in the germline V gene (reference sequence). Trimming removed 9 bases from V and 6 bases from J; junction bases left unmatched: 12. The CDR3 has 16 amino acids. The CDR3 loop reads CASTTSGTGGDEKLFF. For the CDR3, the DNA is TGTGCCAGCACCACCTCCGGGACAGGGGGGGATGAAAAACTGTTTTTT. Full variable domain (missing parts from reference TRBV19 and TRBJ1-4): DGGITQSPKYLFRKEGQNVTLSCEQNLNHDAMYWYRQDPGQGLRLIYYSQIVNDFQKGDIAEGYSVSREKKESFPLTVTSAQKNPTAFYLCASTTSGTGGDEKLFFGSGTQLSVL.

To note about this clone: This sample includes further DNA sequences coding for the same CDR3. V is TRBV5-1 and J is TRBJ1-5; D is unclear. CDR3 length: 14 residues. The V end lost 2 bases, the J end lost 0 bases, and 6 bases lay between the germline ends. The germline CDR1 and CDR2 sequences are SGHRS and YFSETQ. The CDR3 DNA is TGCGCCAGCAGCTTAGGAGGTAGCAATCAGCCCCAGCATTTT. Protein: CASSLGGSNQPQHF.

V usage is TRBV5-4 and J usage is TRBJ2-7; 13 nucleotides agree with TRBD2. The CDR3 has 16 residues. Looked up from germline, CDR1 is SGHNT and CDR2 is YYREEE (reference sequence). V trimming: 3 bases; J trimming: 4 bases; junction bases outside the gene matches: 7. The CDR3 is CASSSRTSGGPYEQYF. CDR3 bases: TGTGCCAGCAGCTCGAGGACTAGCGGGGGTCCATACGAGCAGTACTTC. Filled out from reference TRBV5-4 and TRBJ2-7, the complete variable domain reads ETGVTQSPTHLIKTRGQQVTLRCSSQSGHNTVSWYQQALGQGPQFIFQYYREEENGRGNFPPRFSGLQFPNYSSELNVNALELDDSALYLCASSSRTSGGPYEQYFGPGTRLTVT.

V and J are TRBV5-6 and TRBJ2-5; D may be TRBD1 (5 bases). The CDR3 is 14 residues long. The V end was cut by 2 bases, the J end by 6 bases, with 14 bases between. Germline V lookup: CDR1 SGHDT, CDR2 YYEEEE. CDR3 DNA sequence: TGTGCCAGCAGCTTTTTTTCAGGGATGAAGACCCAGTACTTC. This translates into CASSFFSGMKTQYF.